The 18 T cell receptor beta chains given below trace back to one sample, sequenced in a study of OX40 agonist ivuxolimab in advanced cancers. Libraries were prepared by immunoSEQ multiplex PCR; TCRdb keeps only in-frame clonotypes and omits some of them. This table holds 35,000 to 50,000 clones, more than 70% found once. The source was CD4+ or CD8+ T cells sorted from blood, collected in a trial of the OX40 agonist ivuxolimab. The receptors were gathered from an adult with an advanced solid tumor such as melanoma, head and neck, liver or kidney cancer.

This chain links TRBV18 with TRBJ1-1; 8 nucleotides align to TRBD1. Germline CDR1 KGHSH, CDR2 LQKENI. The junction had 13 bases not matched to a gene; V was cut back by 3 bases and J by 4 bases. The CDR3 loop spans 17 amino acids. CDR3 sequence reads: CASSPNRGVESFTEAFF. The CDR3 DNA is TGTGCCAGCTCACCTAACAGGGGGGTCGAAAGTTTCACTGAAGCTTTCTTT.

This chain links TRBV6-1 with TRBJ1-2; D gene unclear. Germline values: CDR1 MNHNS, CDR2 SASEGT. Trimming shortened V by 7 bases and J by 0 bases, and 9 bases separated the two germline ends. The length of the CDR3 is 13 residues. DNA of the CDR3: TGTGCCAGCATCCGGGTACCTAACTATGGCTACACCTTC. Protein product: CASIRVPNYGYTF.

This clone was found a few times. The chain uses TRBV6-1 and TRBJ1-1; the D is unclear. Germline-derived CDR1 and CDR2 are MNHNS and SASEGT. The V and J ends lost 11 bases and 1 base respectively, with 11 bases between them. The CDR3 contains 12 residues. This CDR3 is CACPKGNTEAFF. CDR3 bases: TGTGCCTGCCCCAAGGGGAACACTGAAGCTTTCTTT.

The chain joins TRBV5-4 to TRBJ1-4; maybe TRBD1 (5 bases). Trimming cost V 0 bases and J 3 bases, with 6 bases left between them. CDR1 is SGHNT, CDR2 YYREEE, per germline (reference sequence). This CDR3 is 14 amino acids long. The CDR3 DNA reads TGTGCCAGCAGCTTGGTGGGGGCTAATGAAAAACTGTTTTTT. Protein sequence: CASSLVGANEKLFF.

The V gene is TRBV4-1, the J gene TRBJ2-1; D perhaps matches TRBD2 (5 bases). Germline V gene lookup returns CDR1 MGHRA and CDR2 YSYEKL. The CDR3 spans 15 residues. V lost 1 base to trimming and J lost 7 bases, with 14 bases between them. The DNA for the CDR3 is TGCGCCAGCAGCCAAGGGACCCCCGGGGATAATGAGCAGTTCTTC. Encoded protein: CASSQGTPGDNEQFF.

This clone was picked up one time. CDR3 residues: CASSPFGGFSEKLFF. The CDR3 DNA sequence: TGTGCCAGTAGCCCCTTTGGGGGCTTTTCCGAAAAACTGTTTTTT. J is TRBJ1-4 and V is TRBV19, with D perhaps matching TRBD1 (6 bases). CDR3 length equals 15 residues. CDR1 is LNHDA, CDR2 SQIVND, per germline (reference sequence). Trimming took 6 bases from V and 8 from J, leaving 19 bases between them. The full variable domain, completed using reference TRBV19 and TRBJ1-4, is DGGITQSPKYLFRKEGQNVTLSCEQNLNHDAMYWYRQDPGQGLRLIYYSQIVNDFQKGDIAEGYSVSREKKESFPLTVTSAQKNPTAFYLCASSPFGGFSEKLFFGSGTQLSVL.

This clone was detected a few times. The chain couples TRBV6-6 to TRBJ1-5; maybe TRBD1 (5 bases). The CDR3 length is 14 residues. CDR1 and CDR2 (germline): MNHNY, SVGAGI (reference sequence). Deletions cut 3 bases from V and 3 bases from J, with 9 bases between. This CDR3 reads CASSYDRYNQPQHF. CDR3 DNA sequence: TGTGCCAGCAGTTATGACAGATACAATCAGCCCCAGCATTTT.

The V gene is TRBV10-2, the J gene TRBJ1-2, with unresolved D. The CDR3 contains 14 residues. Germline lookup yields CDR1 WSHSY and CDR2 SAAADI. V lost 1 base, J lost 4 bases, and 10 bases lay in between. The CDR3 is CASSEFPHGYGYTF. CDR3 bases: TGCGCCAGCAGTGAGTTCCCCCACGGCTATGGCTACACCTTC.

The chain has TRBV5-1 and TRBJ1-1, with 9 bases aligning to TRBD1. The CDR3 sequence is 17 residues long. The germline V gene has CDR1 SGHRS and CDR2 YFSETQ. Trimming cost V 0 bases and J 0 bases; bases outside gene matches: 6. The CDR3 region has the DNA TGCGCCAGCAGCTTGGGTCCCGGGACAGGGATGAACACTGAAGCTTTCTTT. It codes for CASSLGPGTGMNTEAFF. Variable domain in full (rest from reference TRBV5-1 and TRBJ1-1): KAGVTQTPRYLIKTRGQQVTLSCSPISGHRSVSWYQQTPGQGLQFLFEYFSETQRNKGNFPGRFSGRQFSNSRSEMNVSTLELGDSALYLCASSLGPGTGMNTEAFFGQGTRLTVV.

This clone appeared many times. This rearrangement joins TRBV7-9 to TRBJ1-2, with D possibly TRBD1 on 6 matching bases. Looked up from germline, CDR1 is SEHNR and CDR2 is FQNEAQ (reference sequence). V was trimmed by 5 bases and J by 4 bases, leaving 17 bases between them. The CDR3 contains 15 residues. CDR3 coding DNA: TGTGCCAGCAGCCCCTCCGGGACATACTTCTATGGCTACACCTTC. Translated: CASSPSGTYFYGYTF.

The chain has TRBV7-9 and TRBJ2-1, with D uncertain. The CDR3 contains 11 residues. Germline CDR1 reads SEHNR; CDR2 reads FQNEAQ (reference sequence). V lost 5 bases and J 7 bases, leaving 6 bases between the germline ends. CDR3 nucleotide sequence: TGTGCCAGCAGCCTATCAAATGAGCAGTTCTTC. It translates to CASSLSNEQFF.

In this sample, this clone turned up once. The V and J genes are TRBV6-4 and TRBJ1-1; no firm D call. From germline, CDR1 is MRHNA and CDR2 SNTAGT. The V end was cut by 1 base, the J end by 1 base, with 10 bases between. This CDR3 comprises 15 residues. DNA for the CDR3: TGTGCCAGCAGTGACTACGCCAACTCGAACACTGAAGCTTTCTTT. Translation gives CASSDYANSNTEAFF.

The J gene is TRBJ1-6, the V gene TRBV5-4; D not resolved. The CDR3 contains 14 residues. Germline V lookup: CDR1 SGHNT, CDR2 YYREEE (reference sequence). Trimming stripped 3 bases from V and 7 bases from J, with 11 bases between. DNA for the CDR3: TGTGCCAGCAGCTCGGAGGGAGGGAATTCACCCCTCCACTTT. This gives the protein CASSSEGGNSPLHF.

The chain employs TRBV10-3 and TRBJ2-1; 13 bases line up with TRBD2. The length of the CDR3 is 15 residues. V gave up 2 bases and J gave up 6 bases; unmatched junction bases: 1. Germline CDR1 is ENHRY and CDR2 is SYGVKD. The CDR3 sequence: CAISETSGRVNEQFF. Written as DNA, the CDR3 is TGTGCCATCAGTGAGACTAGCGGGAGGGTCAATGAGCAGTTCTTC.

This clone has only one observation. This chain connects TRBV7-9 to TRBJ2-5; 9 bases agree with TRBD2. CDR3 length: 15 amino acids. Germline V CDR1 and CDR2: SEHNR, FQNEAQ (reference sequence). With 2 bases clipped from V and 4 bases from J, the junction kept 5 bases outside the gene matches. CDR3 bases: TGTGCCAGCAGCTTATTAGCGGGAGTGGTAGAGACCCAGTACTTC. Protein product: CASSLLAGVVETQYF.

The gene calls are TRBV4-1 and TRBJ1-2; TRBD1 is a possible D gene (5 bases). CDR3 size: 15 residues. With 0 bases removed from V and 6 bases from J, the gap between germline ends came to 14 bases. Germline V gene data show CDR1 as MGHRA and CDR2 as YSYEKL. For the CDR3, the DNA is TGCGCCAGCAGCCAAGATCCGGGGGTGGGGGATGGCTACACCTTC. The encoded protein is CASSQDPGVGDGYTF.

The chain joins TRBV13 to TRBJ1-1, with TRBD1 matching over 7 bases. This CDR3 has 14 residues. Germline CDR1 is PRHDT and CDR2 is FYEKMQ (reference sequence). J gave up 4 bases and V 6 bases, and 8 bases lay outside the gene matches. CDR3 DNA: TGTGCCAGCAGTCCCCGGGACAGAAGCACTGAAGCTTTCTTT. Amino acid sequence: CASSPRDRSTEAFF.

V is TRBV6-1 and J is TRBJ2-7; a possible D gene is TRBD1 (5 bases). Germline assignment: CDR1 MNHNS and CDR2 SASEGT. This CDR3 is 14 amino acids long. V lost 5 bases to trimming and J lost 5 bases, with 16 bases between them. CDR3 nucleotides: TGTGCCAGCAGTTTAAGGGGCAAGGGGAACGAGCAGTACTTC. The encoded protein is CASSLRGKGNEQYF.